The next 29 T cell receptor beta chains were all read from a single sample in a study of T cells in women clearing cervical HPV infection. Sequencing used immunoSEQ multiplex PCR; TCRdb keeps in-frame clones, though not all of them. Listed are 30,000 to 40,000 clones; less than 9% falls within the top ten. The sequenced sample consisted of blood buffy coat. The receptors were gathered from a woman between 18 and 75 years old with a cervical HPV16 infection that either progressed to CIN3+ or cleared (not recorded which).

Notes on this clone: Coverage ceases 3 residues before the CDR3 finishes, and the germline J gene fills in the end. The rearrangement joins TRBV20-1 to TRBJ1-5; D is undetermined. V dropped 3 bases and J dropped 5 bases, with 11 bases sitting between them. CDR3 length: 13 amino acids. Germline V gene sequence: CDR1 DFQATT, CDR2 SNEGSKA (reference sequence). CDR3 sequence reads: CSARSDTDQPQHF. The part of the CDR3 DNA that was read is TGCAGTGCTAGGTCCGACACTGATCAGCCC.

As for this clone: Read sequence stops 3 residues before the CDR3 end, and the germline J gene provides the missing end. This chain connects TRBV15 to TRBJ1-4, with D possibly TRBD1 on 5 matching bases. The germline gives CDR1 LNHNV, CDR2 YYDKDF (reference sequence). This CDR3 spans 14 amino acids. Trimming took 3 bases from V and 7 from J, leaving 12 bases between them. The covered CDR3 bases are TGTGCCACCAGCAGGGGGACTGGTAGTGAAAAA. Amino acids: CATSRGTGSEK. The CDR3 in full is CATSRGTGSEKLFF.

About this clone: The read finishes 3 residues shy of the CDR3 end, and the germline J gene is used to complete it. This rearrangement joins TRBV5-1 to TRBJ1-3; D may be TRBD1 (6 bases). Germline loops: CDR1 SGHRS, CDR2 YFSETQ. The CDR3 runs 16 residues. V was pared by 7 bases and J by 0 bases, with 17 bases between. Partial CDR3 DNA: TGCGCCAGCGGGGAATCGACAGGCCCCTCTGGAAACACC. Its protein product is CASGESTGPSGNT. The entire CDR3 sequence reads CASGESTGPSGNTIYF.

Details on this clone: Sequencing ends 3 residues short of the CDR3 end; the germline J gene provides the rest. The chain employs TRBV5-1 and TRBJ1-1; 7 bases match TRBD1. This CDR3 has 16 amino acids. The junction had 7 bases not matched to a gene; V was cut back by 0 bases and J by 2 bases. CDR1 is SGHRS and CDR2 is YFSETQ in the germline V gene. CDR3 DNA, as far as it was read: TGCGCCAGCAGCTTGGGGAAGGGGGCCTTTAACACTGAA. It yields the protein CASSLGKGAFNTE. The whole CDR3 region reads CASSLGKGAFNTEAFF. The full variable domain, in which reference TRBV5-1 and TRBJ1-1 provide the parts outside the CDR3, is KAGVTQTPRYLIKTRGQQVTLSCSPISGHRSVSWYQQTPGQGLQFLFEYFSETQRNKGNFPGRFSGRQFSNSRSEMNVSTLELGDSALYLCASSLGKGAFNTEAFFGQGTRLTVV.

On this clone: The observed sequence ends 3 residues before the CDR3 terminus, with the missing tail filled in from the germline J gene. The chain combines TRBV6-2 or TRBV6-3 with TRBJ2-3; a weak D match, TRBD2 (6 bases). Looked up from germline, CDR1 is MNHEY and CDR2 is SVGEGT. CDR3 length: 16 residues. V dropped 2 bases and J dropped 4 bases, with 16 bases sitting between them. The CDR3 loop is CASSYPGTRRADTQYF. Incomplete CDR3 DNA: TGTGCCAGCAGTTACCCGGGGACTCGTAGGGCAGATACG.

A remark on this clone: The DNA ends 3 residues before the CDR3 does, and the rest of the CDR3 is filled in from the germline J gene. The genes are TRBV19 and TRBJ1-2; 9 bases are a match to TRBD1. V shed 8 bases and J 0 bases; nucleotides not matched to a gene: 10. Germline CDR1 and CDR2: LNHDA and SQIVND (reference sequence). The CDR3 runs 16 residues. The CDR3 spells CASFGTGTYANYGYTF. The sequenced CDR3 bases are TGTGCCAGTTTTGGGACAGGGACCTACGCTAACTATGGC.

In regard to this clone: The observed sequence ends 3 residues before the CDR3 terminus, with the missing tail filled in from the germline J gene. This chain uses TRBV7-9 with TRBJ2-1, with 9 bases that match TRBD2. The CDR3 consists of 14 residues. V lost 3 bases to trimming and J lost 5 bases; unmatched junction nucleotides: 2. Germline V CDR1 and CDR2: SEHNR, FQNEAQ (reference sequence). The CDR3 sequence is CASSLGTSHNEQFF. CDR3 DNA (partial): TGTGCCAGCAGCTTGGGGACTAGCCACAATGAG.

For this clone: The read terminates 3 residues ahead of where the CDR3 ends, so the germline J gene completes it. This rearrangement joins TRBV20-1 to TRBJ1-1; D ambiguous. This CDR3 is 14 amino acids long. The V end lost 4 bases, the J end lost 0 bases, and 12 bases lay between the germline ends. The germline V gene encodes CDR1 DFQATT and CDR2 SNEGSKA (reference sequence). CDR3 DNA (partial): TGCAGTGCTAAGGCGGCGGGCATGAACACTGAA. Amino acid sequence: CSAKAAGMNTE. In full, the CDR3 is CSAKAAGMNTEAFF.

As regards this clone: Sequencing ends 3 residues short of the CDR3 end; the germline J gene provides the rest. The chain uses TRBV30 and TRBJ1-4; no reliable D call. The CDR3 loop spans 14 amino acids. In germline, CDR1 is GTSNPN, CDR2 SVGIG (reference sequence). V lost 1 base to trimming and J lost 8 bases, with 14 bases between them. The part of the CDR3 DNA that was read is TGTGCCTGGAGTGGAGCGGGGTTTGGCGAAAAA. It is translated as CAWSGAGFGEK. The whole CDR3 sequence reads CAWSGAGFGEKLFF. Using reference TRBV30 and TRBJ1-4 for the parts outside the CDR3, the full variable domain is SQTIHQWPATLVQPVGSPLSLECTVEGTSNPNLYWYRQAAGRGLQLLFYSVGIGQISSEVPQNLSASRPQDRQFILSSKKLLLSDSGFYLCAWSGAGFGEKLFFGSGTQLSVL.

About this clone itself: The sequenced fragment ends 3 residues before the CDR3 boundary, so the rest is inferred from the germline J gene. The rearrangement links TRBV18 to TRBJ2-1; 8 bases are a match to TRBD2. The junction had 6 bases not matched to a gene; V was cut back by 3 bases and J by 5 bases. The germline V gene has CDR1 KGHSH and CDR2 LQKENI. This CDR3 is 15 amino acids long. The CDR3 loop is CASSPSRGGNNEQFF. CDR3 DNA, as far as it was read: TGTGCCAGCTCACCTTCCCGGGGGGGCAACAATGAG.

With regard to this clone: The read terminates 3 residues before the CDR3 end, so the remaining end is supplied by the germline J gene. V usage is TRBV7-9 and J usage is TRBJ2-5, with 8 bases aligning to TRBD1. In germline, CDR1 is SEHNR, CDR2 FQNEAQ (reference sequence). The CDR3 is 14 residues long. Losses at the gene ends were 5 bases for V and 1 base for J; bases not matched to a gene: 3. This CDR3 reads CASSPGQGQETQYF. The CDR3 bases that were read are TGTGCCAGCAGCCCTGGACAGGGCCAAGAGACC.

Comments on this clone: With the read ending 3 residues before the CDR3 end, the germline J gene is used to fill in that end. The chain joins TRBV5-1 to TRBJ1-6; tentative D call: TRBD1 (6 bases). The CDR3 contains 19 residues. The germline V gene encodes CDR1 SGHRS and CDR2 YFSETQ. V shed 1 base and J shed 8 bases, with 25 bases lying between them. CDR3: CASSLFGRPEGGFHSPLHF. CDR3 DNA (partial): TGCGCCAGCAGCTTGTTTGGGCGGCCAGAGGGGGGGTTTCATTCACCC.

As to this clone: The CDR3 extends 3 residues past the end of the read, so its final part is completed from the germline J gene. The V call is TRBV7-8, the J call TRBJ2-7, with a weak D call TRBD2 (7 bases). V was shortened by 6 bases and J by 5 bases, with 14 bases between the two germline ends. This CDR3 is built from 13 residues. The germline V gene has CDR1 SGHVS and CDR2 FQNEAQ. The CDR3 DNA, read in part, is TGTGCCAGCAGGGGTGGGGGGGCTGACGAG. Translation gives CASRGGGADE. The whole CDR3 sequence reads CASRGGGADEQYF. Full variable domain (missing parts from reference TRBV7-8 and TRBJ2-7): GAGVSQSPRYKVAKRGQDVALRCDPISGHVSLFWYQQALGQGPEFLTYFQNEAQLDKSGLPSDRFFAERPEGSVSTLKIQRTQQEDSAVYLCASRGGGADEQYFGPGTRLTVT.

Points on this clone: The read ends 3 residues before the CDR3 terminus; that terminus is restored from the germline J gene. The chain combines TRBV5-1 with TRBJ2-3; possible D gene TRBD1, 6 bases. The germline gives CDR1 SGHRS, CDR2 YFSETQ. The CDR3 is 13 residues long. The CDR3 reads CASSIPGEETQYF. CDR3 DNA, as far as it was read: TGCGCCAGCAGCATCCCAGGGGAAGAGACG.

Incomplete CDR3 DNA: TGCAGCGTTGCGGGGGGCTCTGGAAACACC. Its translation: CSVAGGSGNT. The complete CDR3 sequence is CSVAGGSGNTIYF. The rearrangement joins TRBV29-1 to TRBJ1-3, with a possible D match to TRBD1 (5 bases). The CDR3 goes on 3 residues after the read ends, and that part is filled in from the germline J gene. The V end lost 4 bases, the J end lost 0 bases, and 7 bases lay between the germline ends. CDR3 length: 13 residues. The germline gives CDR1 SQVTM, CDR2 ANQGSEA.

Notes on this clone: The CDR3 extends 3 residues past the end of the read, so its final part is completed from the germline J gene. The chain is built from TRBV7-9 and TRBJ1-6; 8 nucleotides line up with TRBD1. CDR1 and CDR2 from the germline V gene are SEHNR and FQNEAQ (reference sequence). The ends lost 5 bases at V and 6 bases at J; junction bases unmatched: 3. This CDR3 is 14 amino acids long. The part of the CDR3 DNA that was read is TGTGCCAGCAGCCGTGGACAGGGTAATTCACCC. It codes for CASSRGQGNSP. The whole CDR3 sequence reads CASSRGQGNSPLHF.

As for this clone: The read terminates 3 residues before the CDR3 end, so the remaining end is supplied by the germline J gene. V is TRBV5-1 and J is TRBJ2-2, with a possible D match to TRBD1 (5 bases). Germline CDR1 and CDR2: SGHRS and YFSETQ. The V and J ends lost 3 bases and 0 bases respectively, with 12 bases between them. The CDR3 loop spans 16 amino acids. Incomplete CDR3 DNA: TGCGCCAGCAGCTCAGGGTTGCAAGCGAACACCGGGGAG. The encoded protein is CASSSGLQANTGE. In full, the CDR3 is CASSSGLQANTGELFF.

Concerning this clone: The read terminates 3 residues ahead of where the CDR3 ends, so the germline J gene completes it. The chain links TRBV6-2 or TRBV6-3 to TRBJ2-3; 8 bases fit TRBD1. The ends lost 1 base at V and 4 bases at J; junction bases unmatched: 4. CDR3 length: 15 amino acids. Looked up from germline, CDR1 is MNHEY and CDR2 is SVGEGT. CDR3 amino acids: CASSYLDRESDTQYF. The DNA read from the CDR3 is TGTGCCAGCAGTTACTTGGACAGGGAATCAGATACG.

Note on this clone: The read finishes 3 residues shy of the CDR3 end, and the germline J gene is used to complete it. This sequence joins TRBV18 and TRBJ2-5, with D tentatively TRBD1 (6 bases). V lost 6 bases and J lost 0, with 14 bases in between. Per the germline V gene, CDR1 is KGHSH and CDR2 is LQKENI. This CDR3 has 15 amino acids. CDR3 sequence: CASSPMQGHQETQYF. The CDR3 bases that were read are TGTGCCAGCTCCCCGATGCAGGGGCACCAAGAGACC.

Notes on this clone: The DNA ends 3 residues before the CDR3 does, and the rest of the CDR3 is filled in from the germline J gene. This sequence joins TRBV19 and TRBJ1-3, with unresolved D. The CDR3 spans 14 residues. The germline V gene has CDR1 LNHDA and CDR2 SQIVND (reference sequence). Deletions cut 11 bases from V and 0 bases from J, with 14 bases between. The DNA read from the CDR3 is TGTGCCTCAAACGGCAGGCTCTCTGGAAACACC. This encodes CASNGRLSGNT. The whole CDR3 sequence reads CASNGRLSGNTIYF.

Regarding this clone: The germline gene is not matched at one end of the junction; a read error may be the cause. The read ends 3 residues early relative to the CDR3; the germline J gene fills the gap. The gene calls are TRBV7-7 and TRBJ1-3; TRBD1 might be the D (5 bases). The CDR3 totals 13 residues. The V gene's germline CDR1 is SSHAT and CDR2 FNYEAQ (reference sequence). CDR3 DNA (partial): TGTGCTAGCAGCCTTATTATGGGGCAGGAA. As protein: CASSLIMGQE. From start to end, the CDR3 is CASSLIMGQEIYF.

Considering frequency, this clone is medium-sized. The read terminates 3 residues before the CDR3 end, so the remaining end is supplied by the germline J gene. The rearrangement joins TRBV2 to TRBJ2-5, with 7 bases lining up with TRBD1. Germline V gene data show CDR1 as SNHLY and CDR2 as FYNNEI. The CDR3 covers 14 residues. Trimming removed 10 bases from V and 4 bases from J; junction bases left unmatched: 12. CDR3 DNA (partial): TGTGCCATCCAGGGGGTAGGGGCGGGAGAGACC. It yields the protein CAIQGVGAGET. The entire CDR3 reads CAIQGVGAGETQYF.

Concerning this clone itself: The missing CDR3 end, 3 residues past where the read stops, is filled in from the germline J gene. The gene calls are TRBV7-9 and TRBJ1-2; D remains unclear. The CDR3 consists of 14 residues. Germline V CDR1 and CDR2: SEHNR, FQNEAQ (reference sequence). CDR3 DNA, as far as it was read: TGTGCCAGCAGTTTTAGCGGGGTAGGATACGAC. This gives the protein CASSFSGVGYD. The complete CDR3 protein is CASSFSGVGYDYTF.

The CDR3 loop reads CASSLAPNQPQHF. The CDR3 DNA, read in part, is TGCGCCAGCAGCTTGGCCCCAAATCAGCCC. The chain links TRBV5-1 to TRBJ1-5, with no clear D. The read terminates 3 residues ahead of where the CDR3 ends, so the germline J gene completes it. Trimming removed 0 bases from V and 4 bases from J, with 5 bases in between. The germline CDR1 and CDR2 sequences are SGHRS and YFSETQ. This CDR3 is 13 amino acids long.

Comment on this clone: The read ends 3 residues before the CDR3 terminus; that terminus is restored from the germline J gene. The chain employs TRBV6-2 or TRBV6-3 and TRBJ1-2, with TRBD1 as a possible D gene (6 bases). The V end was cut by 6 bases, the J end by 0 bases, with 20 bases between. This CDR3 has 17 amino acids. Germline V CDR1 and CDR2: MNHEY, SVGEGT. CDR3 region: CASSHEVRDNPNYGYTF. Partial CDR3 DNA: TGTGCCAGCAGCCACGAGGTACGGGACAATCCTAACTATGGC.

Turning to this clone: The read ends 3 residues before the CDR3 terminus; that terminus is restored from the germline J gene. The chain carries TRBV7-2 and TRBJ1-2, with TRBD1 matching 9 bases. Germline CDR1 reads SGHTA; CDR2 reads FQGNSA. This CDR3 is built from 15 residues. CDR3 bases read: TGTGCCAGCAGCATACAGGGGGCGGGTTACAATGAC. Protein sequence: CASSIQGAGYND. The entire CDR3 reads CASSIQGAGYNDYTF. Using reference TRBV7-2 and TRBJ1-2 for the parts outside the CDR3, the full variable domain is GAGVSQSPSNKVTEKGKDVELRCDPISGHTALYWYRQSLGQGLEFLIYFQGNSAPDKSGLPSDRFSAERTGGSVSTLTIQRTQQEDSAVYLCASSIQGAGYNDYTFGSGTRLTVV.

On this clone: The read comes to an end 3 residues before the CDR3 does, leaving the germline J gene to fill in the end. The genes are TRBV7-3 and TRBJ2-1, with 9 bases identical to TRBD2. This CDR3 has 15 amino acids. With 2 bases clipped from V and 3 bases from J, the junction kept 2 bases outside the gene matches. Looked up from germline, CDR1 is SGHTA and CDR2 is FQGTGA. The DNA read from the CDR3 is TGTGCCAGCAGCTTAGGGCGGGGGGGCTACAATGAG. Its translation: CASSLGRGGYNE. The CDR3 in full is CASSLGRGGYNEQFF.

The covered CDR3 bases are TGCGCCAGCAGCTTACATACTAGCACAGATACC. Amino acids: CASSLHTSTDT. The whole CDR3 sequence is CASSLHTSTDTYTF. The rearrangement joins TRBV5-1 to TRBJ1-2; D is uncertain. The read ends 3 residues before the CDR3 terminus; that terminus is restored from the germline J gene. CDR3 length equals 14 residues. Germline CDR1 is SGHRS and CDR2 is YFSETQ. Based on the CDR3 plus reference TRBV5-1 and TRBJ1-2, the full variable domain is KAGVTQTPRYLIKTRGQQVTLSCSPISGHRSVSWYQQTPGQGLQFLFEYFSETQRNKGNFPGRFSGRQFSNSRSEMNVSTLELGDSALYLCASSLHTSTDTYTFGSGTRLTVV.

Concerning this clone itself: The CDR3 extends 3 residues past the end of the read, so its final part is completed from the germline J gene. V usage is TRBV18 and J usage is TRBJ2-7, with a possible D match to TRBD1 (7 bases). CDR3 length equals 17 residues. V lost 3 bases to trimming and J lost 0 bases, with 18 bases between them. Germline CDR1 and CDR2: KGHSH and LQKENI. CDR3 DNA (partial): TGTGCCAGCTCACCGATTGCGGGACAGAGATTCTCCTACGAG. This encodes CASSPIAGQRFSYE. The whole CDR3 sequence is CASSPIAGQRFSYEQYF.